The sequence of this T cell receptor (beta chain) was determined in a study of blood T cell repertoires in COVID-19 (dated by TCRdb to 2020 to 2021). The study in broad terms: Samples from collaborators originated in the United States, Italy and Spain and spanned both the acute and convalescent phases of COVID-19. The prospective study material was composed of cDNA or gDNA derived from T cells, B-cell-depleted T cells, or PBMCs. The samples were drawn from the first 160 participants of the ongoing ImmuneRACE study and from over 950 subjects provided by 6 global collaborators. Where available, HLA class I and class II types were taken from metadata supplied by the sample provider and were not determined by assay-based typing. The sample metadata nearly always contained a de-identified subject ID, COVID-19 status, age in years and sex. The repertoires were made available in a free public database intended to serve as a resource for research on the immune response to SARS-CoV-2. Deeply sampled blood TCRbeta repertoires from subjects exposed to, actively infected with, or recovered from COVID-19 were included in the dataset. The paper's findings and limits, for the study overall: The quantity of clinical and demographic metadata differed by source and by participant and was supplied without curation.

The germline V gene yields SGHTA for CDR1 and FQGNSA for CDR2. V loses 3 bases at its end and J loses 3 bases; junction bases beyond the gene matches: 2. The CDR3 goes from the cysteine to the phenylalanine over 14 residues. The sequence is cut down to CDR3 DNA, 42 bases in frame from base 1. A second Seattle source provided samples from volunteer blood donors who had recovered from COVID-19. Whole blood was collected in K2EDTA tubes by collaborating institutions according to the institutions' own protocols. For TCRbeta analysis, collaborators shipped samples in one of three forms: frozen whole blood, isolated PBMCs, or DNA extracted from either of those sample types. TCRbeta CDR3 regions were amplified from genomic DNA by means of the immunoSEQ Assay, a bias-controlled multiplex PCR. The authors' pipeline ran thus. Within the assay, amplification of reference gene primers was used to estimate how many nucleated cells each sample contained. To quantify the absolute abundance of each unique TCRbeta CDR3 rearrangement, sequence reads were collapsed and filtered. For each sample, productive Simpson clonality was calculated as the square root of Simpson's diversity index across productive rearrangements. Held by TCRdb, this immuneACCESS table contains in-frame sequences only and omits some clones. Under half of the omission traces to an unresolved V gene where checked; the cause of the rest is unknown. D and trimming come from the DNA, and the V and J calls and clone size come from that table. The sample table contains under 250,000 clones; only one count was recorded for 86% of them. The ten top clones hold 1.5% to 2% of the sample.

Regarding this clone: It has no known antigen specificity. The sample holds no much larger clone one base away, and base qualities are not on file.

The receptor was isolated from a woman in her fifties or sixties who had recovered from COVID-19. The sample comprised peripheral blood. The sequence is built from TRBV7-2 and TRBJ1-2, with 9 middle bases fitting TRBD1. In nucleotides, the sequence is TGTGCCAGCAGCTTTACAGGGGGCGACTATGGCTACACCTTC. It codes for CASSFTGGDYGYTF.